A selection of T cell receptor beta chains follows, all from one sample in a study of T cells in localized non-small cell lung cancer. Assay used: immunoSEQ multiplex PCR; TCRdb lists only in-frame clones, some missing. The table has tens of thousands of clones, approximately 85% seen once. This sample comprised peripheral blood, obtained before any cancer treatment. All receptors derive from a female donor of 60 years or more with stage I lung adenocarcinoma. Both conserved end residues are trimmed from each CDR3. D genes are given only for firm matches.

CDR3 protein	D gene	CDR3 length	V gene	J gene
ASSQVAGVYEQY	TRBD2	12	TRBV4-1	TRBJ2-7
AWTTGRAGVTDTQY	TRBD2	14	TRBV30	TRBJ2-3
ASSSSPGSETQY	NA	12	TRBV7-3	TRBJ2-5
ASSLMTPSYEQY	NA	12	TRBV11-2	TRBJ2-7
ASSVVGMDTEAF	NA	12	TRBV7-9	TRBJ1-1
ASSPTAGAETYGYT	NA	14	TRBV18	TRBJ1-2
ASSLSLYGGDEQF	NA	13	TRBV5-1	TRBJ2-1
ASGLTPTSYNEQF	NA	13	TRBV12-5	TRBJ2-1
ASSFQGGDNYGYT	TRBD1	13	TRBV27	TRBJ1-2
ASSGRGTGGNYGYT	TRBD1	14	TRBV19	TRBJ1-2
ASSVGTALYNEQF	NA	13	TRBV9	TRBJ2-1
ASSEAATNKSSYEQY	NA	15	TRBV2	TRBJ2-7
ASSLGSSGDTQY	TRBD2	12	TRBV7-2	TRBJ2-3
ASTNPVQETQY	NA	11	TRBV6-1	TRBJ2-5
SVVAGVQYNEQF	TRBD2	12	TRBV29-1	TRBJ2-1
ASSSSTVTQY	NA	10	TRBV7-9	TRBJ2-3
ASSLDTLNTEAF	NA	12	TRBV6-5	TRBJ1-1
SVELQGPNEKLF	NA	12	TRBV29-1	TRBJ1-4
AISEPPTRSSDTQY	NA	14	TRBV10-3	TRBJ2-3
ASSYRDRLYEQY	NA	12	TRBV7-9	TRBJ2-7
ASRPGTGVTDTQY	TRBD1	13	TRBV5-1	TRBJ2-3
ASSDGSVPDTQY	NA	12	TRBV7-9	TRBJ2-3
ASRFDRTAEAF	NA	11	TRBV6-6	TRBJ1-1
SVRREAEAF	NA	9	TRBV29-1	TRBJ1-1
SALAKETQY	TRBD2	9	TRBV20-1	TRBJ2-5
ASSLVGDTQY	NA	10	TRBV7-6	TRBJ2-3
ASSKGATSEKLF	NA	12	TRBV6-5	TRBJ1-4
ASSYKTALSETQY	NA	13	TRBV5-4	TRBJ2-5
ASSLGRQGAGNTIY	TRBD1	14	TRBV7-8	TRBJ1-3
ASSLDRVGETQY	NA	12	TRBV11-3	TRBJ2-5
ASSPTGDSNQPQH	NA	13	TRBV7-9	TRBJ1-5
ASSWGRQGNTEAF	TRBD1	13	TRBV5-1	TRBJ1-1
ASSLSGGNQPQH	TRBD1	12	TRBV5-1	TRBJ1-5
ASSDGGTGQPQH	NA	12	TRBV19	TRBJ1-5
ASSQVYRSGYEQY	NA	13	TRBV14	TRBJ2-7
ASSDGRINEKLF	NA	12	TRBV10-2	TRBJ1-4